A single sample gave rise to the 3 T cell receptor beta chains below, sequenced in a study of blood T cells in healthy people across ages. Next came a second PCR, run for about 7 to 11 cycles, which used a sample-barcoded 5' primer along with a J-beta primer mix. TCRdb ran MiXCR on the 5' RACE reads and lists one entry per CDR3 protein. This table has 800,000 or so distinct CDR3 sequences, around 62% appearing once. The sequencing sample was made of blood. The source is a man aged 30 to 39 in good health.

This clonotype turned up a few times. The CDR3 sequence is CASSWGYSGDIQYF. The CDR3 DNA reads TGTGCCAGCAGTTGGGGGTACTCTGGGGACATTCAGTACTTC. V gene TRBV12-3 or TRBV12-4 combines with J gene TRBJ2-4; possibly TRBD1 or TRBD2 for D (5 bases each). The CDR3 is made up of 14 amino acids. Trimming stripped 4 bases from V and 8 bases from J, with 15 bases between.

The genes are TRBV6-1 and TRBJ2-4; 7 bases line up with TRBD1. J was trimmed by 8 bases and V by 6 bases; bases with no gene match: 19. CDR3 length: 17 amino acids. Germline CDR1 and CDR2: MNHNS and SASEGT. The chain's CDR3 is CASRPFQTGSIGDIQYF. CDR3 bases: TGTGCCAGCAGACCCTTCCAGACAGGGTCCATCGGGGACATTCAGTACTTC.

As DNA, the CDR3 is TGTGCCAGCAGATTCAGAGCAGATGTGCAGTATTTT. As protein: CASRFRADVQYF. The rearrangement uses TRBV12-3 or TRBV12-4 and TRBJ2-3; unclear D gene. Trimming removed 6 bases at V and 11 bases at J, with 15 bases between. The CDR3 sequence is 12 residues long.